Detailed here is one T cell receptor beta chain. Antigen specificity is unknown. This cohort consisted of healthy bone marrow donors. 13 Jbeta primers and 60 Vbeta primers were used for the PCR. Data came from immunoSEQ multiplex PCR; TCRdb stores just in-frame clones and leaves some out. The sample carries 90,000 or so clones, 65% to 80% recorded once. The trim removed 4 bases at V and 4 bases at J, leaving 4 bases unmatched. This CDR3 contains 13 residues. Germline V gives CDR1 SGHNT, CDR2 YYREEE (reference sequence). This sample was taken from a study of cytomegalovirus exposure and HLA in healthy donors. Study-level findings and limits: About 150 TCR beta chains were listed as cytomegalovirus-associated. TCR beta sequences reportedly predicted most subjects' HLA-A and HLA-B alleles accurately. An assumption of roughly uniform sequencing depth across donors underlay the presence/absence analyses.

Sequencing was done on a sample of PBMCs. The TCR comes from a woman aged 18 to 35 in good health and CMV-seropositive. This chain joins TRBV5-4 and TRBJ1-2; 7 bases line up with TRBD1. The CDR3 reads CASSTRDSYGYTF. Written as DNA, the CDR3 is TGTGCCAGCAGCACTAGGGACAGCTATGGCTACACCTTC.